This TCR beta chain originates from a study of identical twins. General study findings and limits: With abundant cord blood beta clonotypes, insertions were fewer; memory repertoires showed no such pattern.

The germline V gene has CDR1 MNHNS and CDR2 SASEGT. Trimming stripped 10 bases from V and 2 bases from J, with 17 bases between. This CDR3 is built from 14 residues. TCRdb fed the 5' RACE reads into MiXCR, producing one record per CDR3 protein. Altogether roughly 770,000 distinct CDR3 sequences are present, 15% to 20% being singletons, with the ten largest covering about 12%. This clonotype was observed a few times. What it binds is not known. The sample also formed part of further work on T cells expressing NK-cell markers. That source reports: Of eight sequenced donors, seven were HCMV-seropositive and one HCMV-seronegative. Dominant NKG2C+ clonotypes accounted for 1.0-7.0% of CD8+ T cells in six donors. There were a handful of donors in whom these clonotypes also led the CD3+CD56-NKG2C+ fraction.

The sequence was collected from a woman under 30 in good health. The source material was PBMCs. The chain employs TRBV6-1 and TRBJ1-2, with a weak D call TRBD1 (5 bases). CDR3 in amino acids: CATQSPGANYGYTF. CDR3 sequence (DNA): TGTGCCACCCAATCTCCTGGGGCGAACTATGGCTACACCTTC.